These 5 T cell receptor beta chains came from one sample sequenced in a study of CD8 T cells in Susac syndrome. RNA, at about 0.45 to 1 ug, was reverse transcribed with random hexamers. Each CDR3 protein is one row after TCRdb ran MiXCR on the immunoSEQ multiplex PCR reads. Of about 150,000 distinct CDR3 sequences in the sample, about 95% were seen once. Sequenced sample: CD4+ T cells from PBMCs. These receptors all come from a human donor with Susac syndrome.

The chain links TRBV21-1 to TRBJ1-3; the table gives TRBD1 as D, unverified against the DNA. TRBV21-1 is shown as a pseudogene. CDR3 size: 13 residues. The CDR3 DNA reads TGTGCCAGCAGCACCCGGGTGGGAAACACCATATATTTT. Translating it yields CASSTRVGNTIYF.

In its sample, this clonotype was seen once. The gene calls are TRBV25-1 and TRBJ2-7; 9 bases are a match to TRBD1. CDR3 length equals 14 residues. V lost 4 bases to trimming and J lost 2 bases; unmatched junction nucleotides: 3. Germline CDR1 MGHDK, CDR2 SYGVNS. The CDR3 reads CASSGQGGTYEQYF. DNA of the CDR3: TGTGCCAGCAGTGGACAGGGGGGCACCTACGAGCAGTACTTC.

This chain uses TRBV7-2 with TRBJ2-3; D remains unclear. This CDR3 has 14 amino acids. CDR1 and CDR2 (germline): SGHTA, FQGNSA. V gave up 3 bases and J gave up 5 bases, with 12 bases separating them. The CDR3 loop is CASSFNRPGDTQYF. The CDR3 DNA sequence: TGTGCCAGCAGCTTCAATCGCCCCGGAGATACGCAGTATTTT.

V gene TRBV3-1 combines with J gene TRBJ2-2, with a weak D call TRBD2 (5 bases). The CDR3 runs 14 residues. In germline, CDR1 is LGHDT, CDR2 YNNKEL (reference sequence). V was trimmed by 1 base and J by 8 bases, leaving 11 bases between them. DNA of the CDR3: TGTGCCAGCAGCCAAGTACTGCGGGTTGGGGAGCTGTTTTTT. Its protein product is CASSQVLRVGELFF.

As DNA, the CDR3 is TGTGCCACCAGCAGAGATAAACTCGCGGAGACCCAGTACTTC. It codes for CATSRDKLAETQYF. The chain combines TRBV15 with TRBJ2-5, with D unclear. Trimming took 0 bases from V and 5 from J, leaving 10 bases between them. The V gene's germline CDR1 is LNHNV and CDR2 YYDKDF (reference sequence). The length of the CDR3 is 14 residues. The full variable domain, with the rest looked up from reference TRBV15 and TRBJ2-5, is DAMVIQNPRYQVTQFGKPVTLSCSQTLNHNVMYWYQQKSSQAPKLLFHYYDKDFNNEADTPDNFQSRRPNTSFCFLDIRSPGLGDTAMYLCATSRDKLAETQYFGPGTRLLVL.